Following are 18 T cell receptor beta chains from one sample sequenced in a study of T-cell reconstitution after alpha-beta-depleted transplantation in children. Unique molecular identifiers tagged the TCRbeta library. TCRdb reprocessed the PCR reads with MiXCR, giving one entry per CDR3 protein. The table has roughly 500,000 distinct CDR3 sequences, roughly 10% seen once; the top ten hold around 2.2%. Sample: PBMCs, taken before TCRalphabeta/CD19-depleted stem cell transplant. The receptors shown here come from a child aged 2 to 9 with inherited bone marrow failure, due to receive a stem cell transplant.

V usage is TRBV25-1 and J usage is TRBJ2-6; D may be TRBD1 or TRBD2 (5 bases each). Germline CDR1 MGHDK, CDR2 SYGVNS. This CDR3 is 17 amino acids long. Trimming shortened V by 6 bases and J by 4 bases, and 19 bases separated the two germline ends. The CDR3 is CASSLGPGTGGANVLTF. DNA of the CDR3: TGTGCCAGCAGCTTGGGCCCAGGGACGGGGGGGGCCAACGTCCTGACTTTC.

This clonotype has at least ten counts. The rearrangement joins TRBV7-2 to TRBJ2-7; tentatively, D is TRBD1 (5 bases). The CDR3 is made up of 15 amino acids. Germline CDR1 SGHTA, CDR2 FQGNSA. V shed 4 bases and J shed 0 bases, with 13 bases lying between them. The CDR3 region has the DNA TGTGCCAGCAGCTCCCAAGCAGGGTACTCCTACGAGCAGTACTTC. The encoded protein is CASSSQAGYSYEQYF.

There are many counts of this clonotype. This chain connects TRBV29-1 to TRBJ2-1; TRBD1 aligns across 7 bases. The CDR3 runs 13 residues. Germline V gene data show CDR1 as SQVTM and CDR2 as ANQGSEA. The J segment lost 3 bases and the V segment lost 7 bases, leaving 6 bases of the junction unmatched. The CDR3 loop reads CSAGTVGYNEQFF. DNA of the CDR3: TGCAGCGCTGGGACAGTCGGCTACAATGAGCAGTTCTTC.

This clonotype came up a few times. The CDR3 coding sequence is TGTGCCAGCAGCGCCGGGGGGCGCTCCTATAATTCACCCCTCCACTTT. It codes for CASSAGGRSYNSPLHF. The rearrangement uses TRBV12-3 or TRBV12-4 and TRBJ1-6, with D perhaps TRBD1 (6 bases). This CDR3 spans 16 amino acids. With 6 bases removed from V and 0 bases from J, the gap between germline ends came to 12 bases.

Comment on this clonotype: Given a much more abundant clone one base away, this may be a read error. The CDR3 does not end in the conserved phenylalanine or tryptophan, so this is likely a read error. The CDR3 protein is CASTLRGGYNEQFV. CDR3 bases: TGTGCCAGCACCTTACGGGGAGGATACAATGAGCAGTTCGTC. The chain uses TRBV12-3 or TRBV12-4 and TRBJ2-1; D is possibly TRBD2 (6 bases). CDR3 size: 14 residues. V gave up 7 bases and J gave up 4 bases, with 14 bases separating them.

This clonotype was counted ten times or more. This sequence joins TRBV3-1 and TRBJ2-1, with no clear D. The CDR3 covers 14 residues. V shed 4 bases and J shed 12 bases, with 19 bases lying between them. The germline V gene encodes CDR1 LGHDT and CDR2 YNNKEL (reference sequence). DNA for the CDR3: TGTGCCAGCAGCCGAAAACCCCCCCTCAACACGCAGTTCTTC. It codes for CASSRKPPLNTQFF.

This clonotype was seen repeatedly, ten times or more. The gene calls are TRBV3-1 and TRBJ2-3; a weak D match, TRBD1 (5 bases). The CDR3 contains 14 residues. Deletions cut 8 bases from V and 4 bases from J, with 16 bases between. Germline CDR1 reads LGHDT; CDR2 reads YNNKEL (reference sequence). The CDR3 region has the DNA TGTGCCAGCCGGAACCAAGGGGCTGCAGATACGCAGTATTTT. Amino acids: CASRNQGAADTQYF.

This clonotype was picked up many times. The CDR3 DNA sequence: TGCGCCAGCAGCTACCTGATCGCCTACGAGCAGTACTTC. Its protein product is CASSYLIAYEQYF. V usage is TRBV5-1 and J usage is TRBJ2-7; D is unclear. Per the germline V gene, CDR1 is SGHRS and CDR2 is YFSETQ. The CDR3 is made up of 13 amino acids. The germline V and J ends were trimmed by 3 bases and 2 bases, with 9 bases remaining between them.

The V and J genes are TRBV29-1 and TRBJ1-2; a possible D gene is TRBD1 (5 bases). The CDR3 spans 19 residues. The V end was cut by 0 bases, the J end by 2 bases, with 25 bases between. Per germline, CDR1 SQVTM and CDR2 ANQGSEA. This CDR3 reads CSVEEGRLKRGHINYGYTF. CDR3 sequence (DNA): TGCAGCGTTGAAGAGGGGCGACTCAAAAGGGGCCATATCAACTATGGCTACACCTTC.

Details on this clonotype: A much larger clone lies one base from this, so it may be a read error. CDR3 amino acids: CASSPYRETDYYGYTF. CDR3 sequence (DNA): TGCGCCAGCAGCCCGTACAGGGAGACGGACTACTATGGCTACACCTTC. The chain recombines TRBV5-1 with TRBJ1-2; D is perhaps TRBD1 (6 bases). V lost 4 bases, J lost 3 bases, and 19 bases lay in between. The CDR3 length is 16 residues. Looked up from germline, CDR1 is SGHRS and CDR2 is YFSETQ.

This clonotype was observed many times. This chain links TRBV29-1 with TRBJ2-3; 7 positions match TRBD2. J was trimmed by 2 bases and V by 6 bases; bases with no gene match: 8. The CDR3 length is 14 residues. CDR1 is SQVTM, CDR2 ANQGSEA, per germline. The DNA for the CDR3 is TGCAGCGTCCTACGAGCGGGATCCACAGATACGCAGTATTTT. This sequence encodes CSVLRAGSTDTQYF.

This clonotype was observed at least ten times. This chain connects TRBV29-1 to TRBJ2-7; 7 bases are shared with TRBD1. V lost 3 bases, J lost 2 bases, and 1 base stayed unmatched. Germline V gene sequence: CDR1 SQVTM, CDR2 ANQGSEA. This CDR3 is built from 12 residues. The CDR3 spells CSVDQGAYEQYF. CDR3 DNA: TGCAGCGTTGACCAGGGGGCCTACGAGCAGTACTTC.

As regards this clonotype: This may be a read error: a much more frequent sequence differs by one nucleotide. The chain couples TRBV9 to TRBJ1-1; no clear D. The CDR3 is 14 amino acids. In germline, CDR1 is SGDLS, CDR2 YYNGEE. Here the CDR3 reads CASSVGQRWAEDFF. As DNA, the CDR3 is TGTGCCAGCAGCGTAGGGCAGCGGTGGGCTGAAGATTTCTTT.

The table lists this clonotype with many counts. The rearrangement joins TRBV13 to TRBJ2-2; 9 bases map to TRBD2. With 0 bases clipped from V and 3 bases from J, the junction kept 2 bases outside the gene matches. Per germline, CDR1 PRHDT and CDR2 FYEKMQ (reference sequence). CDR3 length: 16 residues. For the CDR3, the DNA is TGTGCCAGCAGCTTAGGGGTAGCGGGAGACACCGGGGAGCTGTTTTTT. Amino acid sequence: CASSLGVAGDTGELFF.

This clonotype was observed many times. The CDR3 reads CASSLVLAGPYNEQFF. Written as DNA, the CDR3 is TGCGCCAGCAGCTTGGTTCTAGCGGGACCGTACAATGAGCAGTTCTTC. The chain links TRBV5-1 to TRBJ2-1; 9 bases map to TRBD2. The CDR3 consists of 16 residues. Germline lookup yields CDR1 SGHRS and CDR2 YFSETQ. Trimming removed 0 bases from V and 4 bases from J; junction bases left unmatched: 5.

The chain combines TRBV7-8 with TRBJ2-1; D remains ambiguous. CDR1 and CDR2 from the germline V gene are SGHVS and FQNEAQ. V was shortened by 4 bases and J by 2 bases, with 15 bases between the two germline ends. The CDR3 consists of 16 residues. CDR3 sequence reads: CASSSWKTLPYNEQFF. The CDR3 bases are TGTGCCAGCAGCTCTTGGAAGACACTTCCCTACAATGAGCAGTTCTTC.

This clonotype was seen repeatedly, ten times or more. The V call is TRBV7-9, the J call TRBJ2-1; 8 bases line up with TRBD2. The V gene end was trimmed by 3 bases and the J gene end by 9 bases; junction bases not matched to a gene: 10. CDR1 and CDR2 (germline): SEHNR, FQNEAQ (reference sequence). CDR3 length: 15 residues. In nucleotides, the CDR3 is TGTGCCAGCAGCTTTTGGTCAGCGGGAGAGGGTGAGCAGTTCTTC. Its translation: CASSFWSAGEGEQFF.

This clonotype has at least ten counts. The chain is built from TRBV28 and TRBJ2-2, with 7 bases matching TRBD2. Germline assignment: CDR1 MDHEN and CDR2 SYDVKM. The CDR3 loop spans 15 amino acids. Trimming at V came to 5 bases and at J to 0 bases, leaving 3 bases not matched to a gene. CDR3 coding DNA: TGTGCCAGCAGTAACCTAGCGGCGAACACCGGGGAGCTGTTTTTT. Translation gives CASSNLAANTGELFF.